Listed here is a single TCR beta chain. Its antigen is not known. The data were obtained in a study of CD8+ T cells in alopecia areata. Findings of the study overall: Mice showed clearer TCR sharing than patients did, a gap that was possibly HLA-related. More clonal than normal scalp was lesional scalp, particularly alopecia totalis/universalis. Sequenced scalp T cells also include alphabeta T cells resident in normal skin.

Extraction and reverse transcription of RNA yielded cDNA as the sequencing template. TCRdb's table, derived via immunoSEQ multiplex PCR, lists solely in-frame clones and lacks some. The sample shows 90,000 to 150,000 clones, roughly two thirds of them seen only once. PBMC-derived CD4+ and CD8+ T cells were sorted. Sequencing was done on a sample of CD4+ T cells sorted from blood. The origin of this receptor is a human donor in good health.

The DNA for the CDR3 is TGTGCCAGCAGCTTAGCGCCTTCGACTAGGACAGATACGCAGTATTTT. It encodes CASSLAPSTRTDTQYF. This chain connects TRBV7-2 to TRBJ2-3; maybe TRBD2 (6 bases). Trimming took off 0 bases at V and 3 bases at J, with 13 bases between the two ends. The CDR3 length is 16 residues. Germline V gene sequence: CDR1 SGHTA, CDR2 FQGNSA.